The 4 T cell receptor beta chains below come from one sample, sequenced in a study of blood T cell repertoires in COVID-19. Only in-frame clones appear in the TCRdb table, and some are missing; sequencing was by immunoSEQ multiplex PCR. Among approximately 150,000 clones listed, 65% to 90% were seen once. The sequenced material came from peripheral blood. Receptor source: a man aged 65 to 85 with acute or convalescent COVID-19.

The chain employs TRBV7-3 and TRBJ1-1; D call uncertain. CDR1 is SGHTA and CDR2 is FQGTGA in the germline V gene. The CDR3 has 13 amino acids. Deletions cut 0 bases from V and 2 bases from J, with 4 bases between. As DNA, the CDR3 is TGTGCCAGCAGCTTAACTCGTAACACTGAAGCTTTCTTT. Translating it yields CASSLTRNTEAFF. Filled out from reference TRBV7-3 and TRBJ1-1, the complete variable domain reads GAGVSQTPSNKVTEKGKYVELRCDPISGHTALYWYRQSLGQGPEFLIYFQGTGAADDSGLPNDRFFAVRPEGSVSTLKIQRTERGDSAVYLCASSLTRNTEAFFGQGTRLTVV.

The chain links TRBV9 to TRBJ2-1; 10 bases agree with TRBD2. V dropped 4 bases and J dropped 6; count of bases not matched to a gene: 10. This CDR3 is 16 amino acids long. CDR1 is SGDLS, CDR2 YYNGEE, per germline. This chain's CDR3 is CASSPTPSGRGNEQFF. CDR3 in DNA: TGTGCCAGCAGCCCGACCCCTAGCGGGAGAGGCAATGAGCAGTTCTTC.

V usage is TRBV24-1 and J usage is TRBJ2-2; 10 bases map to TRBD2. J gave up 4 bases and V 8 bases, and 6 bases lay outside the gene matches. The CDR3 extends over 15 amino acids. Germline V CDR1 and CDR2: KGHDR, SFDVKD. CDR3 sequence (DNA): TGTGCCACCACAGCGGGAGGGCCTACCACCGGGGAGCTGTTTTTT. It translates to CATTAGGPTTGELFF.

The chain recombines TRBV6-2 or TRBV6-3 with TRBJ2-1, with D hard to call. Germline V CDR1 and CDR2: MNHEY, SVGEGT. V lost 4 bases and J lost 6, with 7 bases in between. The CDR3 has 12 amino acids. The CDR3 is CASSSLVNEQFF. The DNA for the CDR3 is TGTGCCAGCAGTTCCCTAGTCAATGAGCAGTTCTTC.